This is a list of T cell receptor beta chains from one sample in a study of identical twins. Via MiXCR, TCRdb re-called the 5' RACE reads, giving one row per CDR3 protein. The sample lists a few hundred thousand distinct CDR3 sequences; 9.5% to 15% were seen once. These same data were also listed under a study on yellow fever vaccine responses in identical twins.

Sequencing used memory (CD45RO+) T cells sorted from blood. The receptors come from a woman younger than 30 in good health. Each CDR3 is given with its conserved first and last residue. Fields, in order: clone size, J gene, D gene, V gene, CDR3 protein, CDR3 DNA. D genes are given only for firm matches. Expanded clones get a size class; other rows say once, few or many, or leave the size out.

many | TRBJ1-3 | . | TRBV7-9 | CASSLGGGGSGNTIYF | TGTGCCAGCAGCTTAGGCGGCGGAGGATCTGGAAACACCATATATTTT
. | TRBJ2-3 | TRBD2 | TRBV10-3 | CASGASGRASTDTQYF | TGTGCCTCGGGGGCTAGCGGGAGGGCTAGCACAGATACGCAGTATTTT
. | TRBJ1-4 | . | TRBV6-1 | CASTTGTKHEKLFF | TGTGCCAGCACCACCGGGACAAAGCATGAAAAACTGTTTTTT
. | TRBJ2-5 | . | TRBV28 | CASSPADGSGRTQYF | TGTGCCAGCAGCCCCGCGGACGGGTCGGGGCGGACCCAGTACTTC
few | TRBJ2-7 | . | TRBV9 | CASSVRDGGSYEQYF | TGTGCCAGCAGCGTAAGAGACGGAGGCTCCTACGAGCAGTACTTC
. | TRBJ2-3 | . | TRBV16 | CASSQLLEGADTQYF | TGTGCCAGCAGCCAATTGCTAGAAGGTGCAGATACGCAGTATTTT
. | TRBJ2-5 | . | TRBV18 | CASSRVPGAETQYF | TGTGCCAGCTCTAGAGTGCCGGGGGCAGAGACCCAGTACTTC
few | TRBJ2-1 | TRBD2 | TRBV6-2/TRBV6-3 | CASITGGGLAGGQTIYNEQFF | TGTGCCAGCATCACCGGGGGGGGACTAGCGGGAGGGCAGACCATCTACAATGAGCAGTTCTTC
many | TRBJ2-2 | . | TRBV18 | CASSPPMNGELFF | TGTGCCAGCTCACCACCGATGAACGGGGAGCTGTTTTTT
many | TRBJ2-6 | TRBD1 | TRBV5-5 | CASSATGDLSGANVLTF | TGTGCCAGCAGCGCTACAGGGGATCTCTCTGGGGCCAACGTCCTGACTTTC
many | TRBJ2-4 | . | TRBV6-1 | CASSAPRTALVQYF | TGTGCCAGCAGTGCGCCTAGGACAGCCTTAGTCCAGTACTTC
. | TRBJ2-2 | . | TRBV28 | CASSSTGKGSTGELFF | TGTGCCAGCAGCTCTACAGGGAAAGGATCGACCGGGGAGCTGTTTTTT
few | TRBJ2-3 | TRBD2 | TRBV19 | CAAGTSADTQYF | TGTGCAGCAGGGACTAGCGCAGATACGCAGTATTTT
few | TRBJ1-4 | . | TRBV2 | CASSGVDSATTNEKLFF | TGTGCCAGCAGCGGGGTGGACAGCGCTACAACTAATGAAAAACTGTTTTTT
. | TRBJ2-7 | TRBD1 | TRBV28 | CASSHPVGDRGSYEQYF | TGTGCCAGCAGTCACCCAGTGGGGGACAGGGGTTCCTACGAGCAGTACTTC
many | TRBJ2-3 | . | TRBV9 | CASSVEVVRGVGTDTQYF | TGTGCCAGCAGCGTAGAGGTGGTCAGGGGAGTCGGCACAGATACGCAGTATTTT
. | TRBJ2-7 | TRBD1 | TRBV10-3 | CAISPGQGSSYEQYF | TGTGCCATCAGCCCGGGACAGGGCTCCTCCTACGAGCAGTACTTC
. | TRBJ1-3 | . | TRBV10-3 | CAIRLGAGNTIYF | TGTGCCATCAGGCTGGGAGCTGGAAACACCATATATTTT
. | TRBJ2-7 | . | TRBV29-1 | CSAMGLGSEQYF | TGCAGCGCCATGGGACTTGGTAGCGAGCAGTACTTC
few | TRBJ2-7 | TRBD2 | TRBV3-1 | CASSPPLIEAGGQRYEQYF | TGTGCCAGCAGCCCCCCTCTCATCGAAGCGGGGGGGCAAAGGTACGAGCAGTACTTC
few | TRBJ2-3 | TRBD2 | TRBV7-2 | CASSLWGGRTPDTQYF | TGTGCCAGCAGCTTATGGGGCGGGAGAACCCCCGATACGCAGTATTTT
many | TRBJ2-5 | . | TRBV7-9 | CASSNQPPGDKETQYF | TGTGCCAGCAGCAATCAACCCCCGGGGGATAAAGAGACCCAGTACTTC
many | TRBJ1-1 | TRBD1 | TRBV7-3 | CASSLNGQGNTEAFF | TGTGCCAGCAGCTTAAACGGACAGGGGAACACTGAAGCTTTCTTT
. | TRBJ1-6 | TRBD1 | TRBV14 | CASSQDRGRGSPLHF | TGTGCCAGCAGCCAAGACAGGGGGCGGGGGTCACCCCTCCACTTT
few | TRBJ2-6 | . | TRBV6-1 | CASTPTSGANVLTF | TGTGCCAGCACCCCGACCTCTGGGGCCAACGTCCTGACTTTC
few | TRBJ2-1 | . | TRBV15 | CATSRGETGYNEQFF | TGTGCCACCAGCAGAGGCGAGACAGGCTACAATGAGCAGTTCTTC
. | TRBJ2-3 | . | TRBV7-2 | CASSSGDGRALDTQYF | TGTGCCAGCAGCTCCGGCGACGGGCGAGCCTTGGATACGCAGTATTTT
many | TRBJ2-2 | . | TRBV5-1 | CASSLGGQNTGELFF | TGCGCCAGCAGCTTGGGAGGGCAGAACACCGGGGAGCTGTTTTTT
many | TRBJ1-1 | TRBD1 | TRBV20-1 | CSASIPDRNNLEAFF | TGCAGTGCTAGCATCCCGGACAGGAATAACCTTGAAGCTTTCTTT
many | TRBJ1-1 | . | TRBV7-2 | CASRQGFEAFF | TGTGCCAGCAGACAGGGCTTTGAAGCTTTCTTT
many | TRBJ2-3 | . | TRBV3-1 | CASSQRTISGDTQYF | TGTGCCAGCAGCCAACGGACAATTTCCGGAGATACGCAGTATTTT